This TCR beta chain came from a study of beta chain features in type 1 diabetes. The CDR3 runs to 11 residues. The germline V gene has CDR1 MNHEY and CDR2 SVGAGI. Trimming removed 10 bases from V and 1 base from J, with 6 bases in between. Notes on the study in general: PCR might show a preference for shorter templates, equally across patients and controls. When Type 1 diabetes patients were examined, their TCRB CDR3s proved moderately but significantly shorter in all four CD4+ subsets.

There are a few counts of this clone. Its antigen remains unknown. Expressed TCRB transcripts got sequenced, as all isolated RNA was reverse transcribed. Clones were read by immunoSEQ multiplex PCR, and TCRdb kept only the in-frame ones, dropping some. There are 130,000 to 150,000 clones in the sample; 6.9% occur only once, and roughly 1.5% lies in the top ten. The chain joins TRBV6-5 to TRBJ2-3; D gene unclear. The sequenced material came from central memory CD4+ T cells from blood. The sequence was obtained from a woman in her twenties or thirties in good health. The CDR3 protein is CAISGTDTQYF. CDR3 in DNA: TGTGCCATCAGCGGCACAGATACGCAGTATTTT.